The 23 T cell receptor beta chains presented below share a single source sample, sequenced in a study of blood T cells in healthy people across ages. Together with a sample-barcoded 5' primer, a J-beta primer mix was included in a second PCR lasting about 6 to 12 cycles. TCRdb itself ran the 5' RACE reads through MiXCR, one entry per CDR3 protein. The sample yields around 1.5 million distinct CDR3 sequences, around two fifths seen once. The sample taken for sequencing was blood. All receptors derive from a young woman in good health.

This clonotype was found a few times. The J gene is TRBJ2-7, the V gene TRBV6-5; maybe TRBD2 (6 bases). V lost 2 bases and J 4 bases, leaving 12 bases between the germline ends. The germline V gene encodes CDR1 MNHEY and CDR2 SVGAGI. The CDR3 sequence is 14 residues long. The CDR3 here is CASSYGGLVYEQYF. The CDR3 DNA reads TGTGCCAGCAGTTACGGGGGGTTGGTGTACGAGCAGTACTTC.

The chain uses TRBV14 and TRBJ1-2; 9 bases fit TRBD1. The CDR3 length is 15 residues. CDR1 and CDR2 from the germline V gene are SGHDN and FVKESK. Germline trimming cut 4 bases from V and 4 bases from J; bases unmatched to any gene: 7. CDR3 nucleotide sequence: TGTGCCAGCAGCCCCGGGACAGGGAGGTTCTATGGCTACACCTTC. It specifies CASSPGTGRFYGYTF. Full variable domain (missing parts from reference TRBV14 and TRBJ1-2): EAGVTQFPSHSVIEKGQTVTLRCDPISGHDNLYWYRRVMGKEIKFLLHFVKESKQDESGMPNNRFLAERTGGTYSTLKVQPAELEDSGVYFCASSPGTGRFYGYTFGSGTRLTVV.

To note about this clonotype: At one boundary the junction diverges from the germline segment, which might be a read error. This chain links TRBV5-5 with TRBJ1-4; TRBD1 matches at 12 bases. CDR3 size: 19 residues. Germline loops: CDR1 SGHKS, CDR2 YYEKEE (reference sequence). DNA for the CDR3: TGTGCCAGCAGCTTGGTGGGACAGGGGGCCAAAGTCACTGATGAAGAACTGTTTTTT. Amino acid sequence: CASSLVGQGAKVTDEELFF.

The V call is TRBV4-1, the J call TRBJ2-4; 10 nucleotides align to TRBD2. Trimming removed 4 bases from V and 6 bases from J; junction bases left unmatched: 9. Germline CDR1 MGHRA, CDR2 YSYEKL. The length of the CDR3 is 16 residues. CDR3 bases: TGCGCCAGCAGCCCGGGACTAGCGCTAGTCCGAAACATTCAGTACTTC. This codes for CASSPGLALVRNIQYF.

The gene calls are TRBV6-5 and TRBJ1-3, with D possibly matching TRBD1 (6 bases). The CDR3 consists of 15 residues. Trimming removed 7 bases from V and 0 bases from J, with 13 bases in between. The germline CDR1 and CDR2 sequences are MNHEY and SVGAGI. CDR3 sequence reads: CASKRQAYSGNTIYF. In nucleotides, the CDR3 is TGTGCCAGCAAAAGACAGGCCTACTCTGGAAACACCATATATTTT.

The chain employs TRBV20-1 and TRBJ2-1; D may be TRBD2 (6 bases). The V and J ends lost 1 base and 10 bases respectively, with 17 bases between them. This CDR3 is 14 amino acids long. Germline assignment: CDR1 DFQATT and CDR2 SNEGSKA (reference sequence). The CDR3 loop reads CSARAGEPPSEQFF. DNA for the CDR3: TGCAGTGCTAGAGCGGGAGAGCCCCCATCAGAGCAGTTCTTC.

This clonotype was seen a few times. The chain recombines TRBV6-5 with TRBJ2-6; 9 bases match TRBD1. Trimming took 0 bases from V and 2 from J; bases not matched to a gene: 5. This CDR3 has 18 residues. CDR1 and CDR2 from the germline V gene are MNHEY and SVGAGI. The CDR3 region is CASSYSMGQGTGANVLTF. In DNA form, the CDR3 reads TGTGCCAGCAGTTACTCGATGGGACAGGGAACTGGGGCCAACGTCCTGACTTTC.

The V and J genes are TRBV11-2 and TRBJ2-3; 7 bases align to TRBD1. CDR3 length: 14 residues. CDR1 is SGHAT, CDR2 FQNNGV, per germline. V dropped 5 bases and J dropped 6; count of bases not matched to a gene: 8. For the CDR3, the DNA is TGTGCCAGCAGCGCCGAGACAGGGTATGATACGCAGTATTTT. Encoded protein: CASSAETGYDTQYF.

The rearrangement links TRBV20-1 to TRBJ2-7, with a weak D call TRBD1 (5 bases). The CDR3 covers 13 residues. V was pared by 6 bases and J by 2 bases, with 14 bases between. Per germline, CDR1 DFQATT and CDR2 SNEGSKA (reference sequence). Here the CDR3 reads CSARGFSTYEQYF. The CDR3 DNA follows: TGCAGTGCAAGGGGCTTTTCCACCTACGAGCAGTACTTC.

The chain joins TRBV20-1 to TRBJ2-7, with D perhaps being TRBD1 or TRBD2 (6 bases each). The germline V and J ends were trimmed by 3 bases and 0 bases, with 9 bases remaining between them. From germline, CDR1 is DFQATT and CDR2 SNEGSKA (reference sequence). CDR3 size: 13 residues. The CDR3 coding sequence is TGCAGTGCTAGCGGGGGCTACTCCTACGAGCAGTACTTC. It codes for CSASGGYSYEQYF.

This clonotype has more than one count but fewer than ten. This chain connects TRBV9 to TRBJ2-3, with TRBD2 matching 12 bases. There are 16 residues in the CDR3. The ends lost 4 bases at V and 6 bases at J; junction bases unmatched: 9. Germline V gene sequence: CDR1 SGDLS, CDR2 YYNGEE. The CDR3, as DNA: TGTGCCAGCAGCTCCCGACTAGCGGGAGTCAGTGATACGCAGTATTTT. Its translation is CASSSRLAGVSDTQYF. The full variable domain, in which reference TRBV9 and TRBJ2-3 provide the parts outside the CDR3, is DSGVTQTPKHLITATGQRVTLRCSPRSGDLSVYWYQQSLDQGLQFLIQYYNGEERAKGNILERFSAQQFPDLHSELNLSSLELGDSALYFCASSSRLAGVSDTQYFGPGTRLTVL.

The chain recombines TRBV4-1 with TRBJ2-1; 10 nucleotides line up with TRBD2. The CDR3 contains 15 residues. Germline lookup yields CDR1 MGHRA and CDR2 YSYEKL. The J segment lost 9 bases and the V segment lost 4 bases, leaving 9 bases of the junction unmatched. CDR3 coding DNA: TGCGCCAGCAGCCCCGGGACTAGCGACGTTAGTGAGCAGTTCTTC. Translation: CASSPGTSDVSEQFF.

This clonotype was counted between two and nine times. CDR3 residues: CASNRGSPRGNYGYTF. The CDR3 region has the DNA TGCGCCAGCAACAGGGGCAGCCCCAGAGGCAACTATGGCTACACCTTC. This rearrangement joins TRBV5-1 to TRBJ1-2, with TRBD1 matching 7 bases. J was trimmed by 2 bases and V by 6 bases; bases with no gene match: 13. This CDR3 spans 16 amino acids. Germline V CDR1 and CDR2: SGHRS, YFSETQ.

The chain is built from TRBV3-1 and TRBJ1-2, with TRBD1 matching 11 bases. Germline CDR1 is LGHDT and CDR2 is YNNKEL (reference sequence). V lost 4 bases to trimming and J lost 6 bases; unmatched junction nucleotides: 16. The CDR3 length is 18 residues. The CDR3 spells CASSRVFAGTGGLNGYTF. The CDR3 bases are TGTGCCAGCAGCCGAGTTTTCGCCGGGACAGGGGGGTTGAATGGCTACACCTTC.

The CDR3 DNA is TGTGCCATCAGAGGGACAGGGGACTACAATGAGCAGTTCTTC. Encoded protein: CAIRGTGDYNEQFF. The chain uses TRBV10-3 and TRBJ2-1, with 10 bases lining up with TRBD1. Per germline, CDR1 ENHRY and CDR2 SYGVKD. The CDR3 has 14 amino acids. V lost 6 bases to trimming and J lost 3 bases; unmatched junction nucleotides: 2.

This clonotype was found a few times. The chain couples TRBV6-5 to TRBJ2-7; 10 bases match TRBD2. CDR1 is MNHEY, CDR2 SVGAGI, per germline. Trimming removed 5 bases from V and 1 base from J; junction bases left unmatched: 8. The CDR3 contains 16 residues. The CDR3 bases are TGTGCCAGCAGTCTCGCCGGGACTAGCGCTTCCTACGAGCAGTACTTC. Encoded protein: CASSLAGTSASYEQYF.

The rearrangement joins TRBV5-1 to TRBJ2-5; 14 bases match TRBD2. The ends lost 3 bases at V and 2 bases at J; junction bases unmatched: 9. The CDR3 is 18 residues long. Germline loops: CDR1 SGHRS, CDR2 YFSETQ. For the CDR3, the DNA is TGCGCCAGCAGCTCGGGACTAGCGGGGGCCCTCAATCAAGAGACCCAGTACTTC. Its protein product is CASSSGLAGALNQETQYF.

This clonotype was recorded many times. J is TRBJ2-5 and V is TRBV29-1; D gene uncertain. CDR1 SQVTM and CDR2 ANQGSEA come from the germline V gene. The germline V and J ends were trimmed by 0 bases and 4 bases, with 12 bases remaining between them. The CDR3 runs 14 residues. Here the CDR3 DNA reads TGCAGCGTTGAAGATCGACGGATCTCAGAGACCCAGTACTTC. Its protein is CSVEDRRISETQYF.

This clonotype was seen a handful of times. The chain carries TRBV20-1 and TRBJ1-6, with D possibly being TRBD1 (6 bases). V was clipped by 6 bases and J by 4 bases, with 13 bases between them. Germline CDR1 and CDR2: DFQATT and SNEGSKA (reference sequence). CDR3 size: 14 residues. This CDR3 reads CSARTVAYNSPLHF. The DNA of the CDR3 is TGCAGTGCCCGGACAGTCGCTTATAATTCACCCCTCCACTTT.

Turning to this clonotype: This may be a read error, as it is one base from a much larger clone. The DNA of the CDR3 is TGCAGCGTTGAAGATCCGGGCTATTCAACGTACTTC. Translated: CSVEDPGYSTYF. V usage is TRBV29-1 and J usage is TRBJ2-5; D not certain. The germline CDR1 and CDR2 sequences are SQVTM and ANQGSEA. CDR3 size: 12 residues. The V end lost 0 bases, the J end lost 13 bases, and 15 bases lay between the germline ends.

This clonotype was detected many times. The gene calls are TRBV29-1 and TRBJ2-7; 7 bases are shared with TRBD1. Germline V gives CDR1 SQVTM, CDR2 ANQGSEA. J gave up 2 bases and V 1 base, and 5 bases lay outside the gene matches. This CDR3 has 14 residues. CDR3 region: CSVEGRGQAYEQYF. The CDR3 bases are TGCAGCGTTGAAGGAAGAGGACAGGCCTACGAGCAGTACTTC.

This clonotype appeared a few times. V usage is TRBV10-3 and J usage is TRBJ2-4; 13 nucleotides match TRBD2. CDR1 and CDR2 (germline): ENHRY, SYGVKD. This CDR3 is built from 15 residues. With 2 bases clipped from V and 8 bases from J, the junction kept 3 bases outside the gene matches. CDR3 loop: CAISETSGGAHIQYF. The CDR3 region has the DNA TGTGCCATCAGTGAGACTAGCGGGGGGGCCCACATTCAGTACTTC.

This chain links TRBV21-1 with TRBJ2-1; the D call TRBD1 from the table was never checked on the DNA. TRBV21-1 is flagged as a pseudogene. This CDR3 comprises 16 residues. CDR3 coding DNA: TGTGCCAGCAGCAAAGAGGGGGACGCCCCCTACAATGAGCAGTTCTTC. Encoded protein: CASSKEGDAPYNEQFF.